This section outlines one T cell receptor beta chain sequence together with its context. Its target is unknown. The data derive from a study of PD-1 blockade in classical Hodgkin lymphoma. Findings and caveats of the study: Prior to therapy, complete responders displayed diversity much like that of newly diagnosed patients.

TCRdb keeps only in-frame clones here, not all; method: immunoSEQ multiplex PCR. The data contain 90,000 or so clones, around 80% of them singletons. Time point given: cycle 4 day 1 (C4D1), after around six weeks of nivolumab. Every patient relapsed after autologous stem cell transplantation, and brentuximab vedotin exposure varied. V lost 5 bases, J lost 0 bases, and 1 base lay in between. This CDR3 is built from 11 residues. Per germline, CDR1 SGHTA and CDR2 FQGNSA. The chain couples TRBV7-2 to TRBJ2-5; D unclear. This sample comprised peripheral blood mononuclear cells (PBMCs), obtained before the fourth cycle of nivolumab. The receptor was derived from a human donor with classical Hodgkin lymphoma. This CDR3 is CASSNQETQYF. The CDR3 DNA sequence: TGTGCCAGCAGCAACCAAGAGACCCAGTACTTC.